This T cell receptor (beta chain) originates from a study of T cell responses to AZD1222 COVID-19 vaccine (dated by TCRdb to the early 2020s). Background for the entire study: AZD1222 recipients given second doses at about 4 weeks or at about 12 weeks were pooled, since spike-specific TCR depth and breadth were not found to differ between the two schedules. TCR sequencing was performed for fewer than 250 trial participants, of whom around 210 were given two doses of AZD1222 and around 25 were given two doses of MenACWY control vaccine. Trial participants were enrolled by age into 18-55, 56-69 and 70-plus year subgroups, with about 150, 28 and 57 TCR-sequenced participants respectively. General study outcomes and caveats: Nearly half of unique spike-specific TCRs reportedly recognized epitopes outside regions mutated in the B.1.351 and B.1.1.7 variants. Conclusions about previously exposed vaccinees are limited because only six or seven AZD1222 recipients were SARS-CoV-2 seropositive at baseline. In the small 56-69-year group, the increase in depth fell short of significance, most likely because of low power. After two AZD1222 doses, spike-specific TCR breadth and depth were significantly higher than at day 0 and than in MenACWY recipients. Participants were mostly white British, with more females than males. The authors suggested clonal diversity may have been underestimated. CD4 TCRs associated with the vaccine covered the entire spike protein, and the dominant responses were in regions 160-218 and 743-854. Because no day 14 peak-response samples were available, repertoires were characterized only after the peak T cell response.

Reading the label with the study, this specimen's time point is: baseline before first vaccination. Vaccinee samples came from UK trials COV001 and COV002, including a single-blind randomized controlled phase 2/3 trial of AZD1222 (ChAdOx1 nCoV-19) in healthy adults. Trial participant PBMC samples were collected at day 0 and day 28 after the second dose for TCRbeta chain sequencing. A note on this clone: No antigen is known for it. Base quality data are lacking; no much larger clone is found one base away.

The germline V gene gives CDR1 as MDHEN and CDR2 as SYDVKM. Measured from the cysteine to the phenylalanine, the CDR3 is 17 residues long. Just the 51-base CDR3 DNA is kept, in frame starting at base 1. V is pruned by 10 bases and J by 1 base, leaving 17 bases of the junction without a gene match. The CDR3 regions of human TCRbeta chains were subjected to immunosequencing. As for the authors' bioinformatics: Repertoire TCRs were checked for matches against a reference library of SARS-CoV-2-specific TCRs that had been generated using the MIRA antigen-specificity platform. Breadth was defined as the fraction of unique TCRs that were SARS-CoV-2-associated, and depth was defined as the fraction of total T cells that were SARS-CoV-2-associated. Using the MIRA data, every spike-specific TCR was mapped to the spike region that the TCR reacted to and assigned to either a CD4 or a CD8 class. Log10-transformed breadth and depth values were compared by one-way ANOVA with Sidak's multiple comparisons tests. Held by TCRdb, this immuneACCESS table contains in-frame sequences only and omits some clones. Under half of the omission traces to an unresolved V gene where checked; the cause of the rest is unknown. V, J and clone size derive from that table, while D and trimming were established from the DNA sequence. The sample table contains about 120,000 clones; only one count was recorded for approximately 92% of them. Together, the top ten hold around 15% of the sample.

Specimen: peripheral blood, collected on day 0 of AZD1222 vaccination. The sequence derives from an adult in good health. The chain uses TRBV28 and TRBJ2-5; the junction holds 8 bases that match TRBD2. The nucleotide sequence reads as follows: TGTGCCATTCAGACAGGAGGGGCGGGAGGTCCCCAAGAGACCCAGTACTTC. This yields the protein CAIQTGGAGGPQETQYF.